The 22 T cell receptor beta chains listed next were all sequenced from one sample in a study of cytotoxic CD8 clonotypes in ibrutinib-treated CLL (dated by TCRdb to 2020 to 2022). Receptors were amplified or captured by the immunoSEQ multiplex PCR assay. As stored in TCRdb, this immuneACCESS dataset retains in-frame rearrangements with V and J assigned. A fraction of the clones does not appear; measured against another copy, unresolved V genes explain less than half of the discrepancy, and the remainder lacks a known reason. The table for this sample lists more than 50,000 clones; 57% of them were counted only once. Together, the top ten hold roughly 14% of the sample. In the paper's terms, the time point label means: about eleven months on ibrutinib. The starting material was PBMCs, obtained after 12 months of ibrutinib treatment. These receptor sequences come from a human donor with chronic lymphocytic leukemia.

The count of this clone is one. The CDR3 DNA sequence: TGTGCCAGCTCACCATGGACGGGCAATGAGCAGTTCTTC. This encodes CASSPWTGNEQFF. This chain joins TRBV18 and TRBJ2-1, with D unresolved. There are 13 residues in the CDR3. Germline V lookup: CDR1 KGHSH, CDR2 LQKENI. Trimming shortened V by 2 bases and J by 6 bases, and 8 bases separated the two germline ends.

J is TRBJ2-7 and V is TRBV7-6, with 8 nucleotides matching TRBD2. In germline, CDR1 is SGHVS, CDR2 FNYEAQ. The CDR3 runs 14 residues. The J segment lost 4 bases and the V segment lost 5 bases, leaving 7 bases of the junction unmatched. The chain's CDR3 is CASSRPGGEYEQYF. CDR3 coding DNA: TGTGCCAGCAGCCGGCCGGGAGGGGAATACGAGCAGTACTTC. The entire variable domain, with the rest obtained from reference TRBV7-6 and TRBJ2-7, is as follows: GAGVSQSPRYKVTKRGQDVALRCDPISGHVSLYWYRQALGQGPEFLTYFNYEAQQDKSGLPNDRFSAERPEGSISTLTIQRTEQRDSAMYRCASSRPGGEYEQYFGPGTRLTVT.

The gene calls are TRBV27 and TRBJ1-1, with no clear D. The V and J ends lost 5 bases and 4 bases respectively, with 17 bases between them. This CDR3 has 15 amino acids. Per the germline V gene, CDR1 is MNHEY and CDR2 is SMNVEV (reference sequence). The DNA of the CDR3 is TGTGCCAGCAGTCCTGGGAGAGGGAGGTTCACTGAAGCTTTCTTT. Its protein is CASSPGRGRFTEAFF.

This chain links TRBV27 with TRBJ2-2; TRBD2 aligns across 7 bases. This CDR3 has 16 residues. V dropped 3 bases and J dropped 5; count of bases not matched to a gene: 9. CDR1 and CDR2 (germline): MNHEY, SMNVEV (reference sequence). The CDR3 region has the DNA TGTGCCAGCAGTTTGGCGGGGGTAACTTTTACCGGGGAGCTGTTTTTT. Amino acid sequence: CASSLAGVTFTGELFF.

V and J are TRBV4-1 and TRBJ1-1, with a possible D match to TRBD1 (6 bases). Trimming took off 4 bases at V and 1 base at J, with 13 bases between the two ends. This CDR3 has 15 residues. Germline V gene lookup returns CDR1 MGHRA and CDR2 YSYEKL. The CDR3 coding sequence is TGCGCCAGCAGCCGCCCAGGACAGAGGAACACTGAAGCTTTCTTT. Its protein is CASSRPGQRNTEAFF.

There are many counts of this clone. The chain couples TRBV29-1 to TRBJ2-5; 8 positions agree with TRBD2. This CDR3 is built from 14 residues. Germline CDR1 is SQVTM and CDR2 is ANQGSEA. With V trimmed by 6 bases and J by 7 bases, 13 bases remained unmatched. The CDR3 here is CSVDVTSGAGTQYF. The CDR3 DNA reads TGCAGCGTCGACGTTACTAGCGGAGCTGGGACCCAGTACTTC.

This clone was observed a few times. The chain has TRBV6-1 and TRBJ1-2, with 9 bases aligning to TRBD1. From germline, CDR1 is MNHNS and CDR2 SASEGT. J was trimmed by 4 bases and V by 5 bases; bases with no gene match: 8. This CDR3 is built from 15 residues. CDR3 residues: CASSWGQGESYGYTF. The CDR3 DNA reads TGTGCCAGCAGTTGGGGACAGGGCGAATCCTATGGCTACACCTTC.

The chain is built from TRBV20-1 and TRBJ2-3, with unresolved D. Per the germline V gene, CDR1 is DFQATT and CDR2 is SNEGSKA (reference sequence). Trimming took 6 bases from V and 4 from J, leaving 8 bases between them. This CDR3 is built from 11 residues. The CDR3 DNA reads as TGCAGTGCATCATTGTCAGATACGCAGTATTTT. Translation: CSASLSDTQYF.

The chain couples TRBV2 to TRBJ1-1, with D maybe TRBD1 (5 bases). Germline V gene lookup returns CDR1 SNHLY and CDR2 FYNNEI. V shed 6 bases and J shed 6 bases, with 20 bases lying between them. The CDR3 has 15 amino acids. In nucleotides, the CDR3 is TGTGCCAGCAGAGCTCCTACAGGTCCCTCTTCTGAAGCTTTCTTT. The encoded protein is CASRAPTGPSSEAFF.

In this sample, this clone turned up many times. This CDR3 reads CATGLDKTQYF. The CDR3 DNA follows: TGTGCCACCGGACTAGATAAGACCCAGTACTTC. The chain is built from TRBV28 and TRBJ2-5, with TRBD2 identical over 7 bases. Germline V lookup: CDR1 MDHEN, CDR2 SYDVKM. The CDR3 extends over 11 amino acids. Trimming at V came to 10 bases and at J to 6 bases, leaving 5 bases not matched to a gene.

V is TRBV5-4 and J is TRBJ1-1; no clear D. CDR3 length: 12 amino acids. Germline-derived CDR1 and CDR2 are SGHNT and YYREEE (reference sequence). V was pared by 3 bases and J by 3 bases, with 6 bases between. The CDR3 protein is CASSYSDTEAFF. As DNA, the CDR3 is TGTGCCAGCAGCTATTCTGACACTGAAGCTTTCTTT.

The rearrangement links TRBV5-1 to TRBJ2-5, with D unresolved. Trimming removed 4 bases from V and 5 bases from J, with 15 bases in between. Germline-derived CDR1 and CDR2 are SGHRS and YFSETQ. The CDR3 totals 14 residues. The CDR3 DNA follows: TGCGCCAGCAGCCCTAGACTCTACGGGGAGACCCAGTACTTC. This encodes CASSPRLYGETQYF.

This CDR3 is CASTGFQGRQPQHF. The CDR3 coding sequence is TGTGCCAGCACGGGTTTTCAGGGTCGTCAGCCCCAGCATTTT. V is TRBV28 and J is TRBJ1-5, with a weak D call TRBD1 (5 bases). The CDR3 has 14 residues. The ends were cut back, 7 bases at V and 6 bases at J, with 16 bases in the middle. The V gene's germline CDR1 is MDHEN and CDR2 SYDVKM. Full variable domain (remainder filled in from reference TRBV28 and TRBJ1-5): DVKVTQSSRYLVKRTGEKVFLECVQDMDHENMFWYRQDPGLGLRLIYFSYDVKMKEKGDIPEGYSVSREKKERFSLILESASTNQTSMYLCASTGFQGRQPQHFGDGTRLSIL.

The rearrangement joins TRBV28 to TRBJ2-7; TRBD2 agrees at 10 bases. Trimming cost V 3 bases and J 0 bases; bases outside gene matches: 2. This CDR3 region has 15 residues. Germline V CDR1 and CDR2: MDHEN, SYDVKM. The CDR3, as DNA: TGTGCCAGCAGTTTGACTAGCGGGCCCTCCTACGAGCAGTACTTC. This sequence encodes CASSLTSGPSYEQYF.

The chain couples TRBV29-1 to TRBJ1-5, with D unclear. The CDR3 length is 13 residues. Trimming stripped 5 bases from V and 0 bases from J, with 8 bases between. CDR1 and CDR2 (germline): SQVTM, ANQGSEA. CDR3 loop: CSVQDVSNQPQHF. The CDR3 nucleotides read TGCAGCGTTCAGGACGTTAGCAATCAGCCCCAGCATTTT.

The chain combines TRBV2 with TRBJ2-5; 7 nucleotides agree with TRBD2. This CDR3 has 13 amino acids. The V gene's germline CDR1 is SNHLY and CDR2 FYNNEI. Germline trimming cut 9 bases from V and 4 bases from J; bases unmatched to any gene: 8. CDR3 nucleotide sequence: TGTGCCAGTGGGGGGAGGGGCGGAGAGACCCAGTACTTC. It yields the protein CASGGRGGETQYF. The full variable domain, its missing parts supplied by reference TRBV2 and TRBJ2-5, is EPEVTQTPSHQVTQMGQEVILRCVPISNHLYFYWYRQILGQKVEFLVSFYNNEISEKSEIFDDQFSVERPDGSNFTLKIRSTKLEDSAMYFCASGGRGGETQYFGPGTRLLVL.

V is TRBV6-1 and J is TRBJ2-1, with D perhaps matching TRBD2 (6 bases). Trimming pared 11 bases from V and 10 bases from J, leaving 9 bases between. This CDR3 has 9 residues. From germline, CDR1 is MNHNS and CDR2 SASEGT. The CDR3 bases are TGTGCCTCTGGGAGGGAGCAGTTCTTC. Translating it yields CASGREQFF.

This chain uses TRBV19 with TRBJ2-1, with 7 bases that match TRBD2. The junction had 7 bases not matched to a gene; V was cut back by 3 bases and J by 8 bases. The CDR3 is 14 amino acids. Looked up from germline, CDR1 is LNHDA and CDR2 is SQIVND (reference sequence). DNA for the CDR3: TGTGCCAGTAGTATCCTCTCGACTAGCTATGAGCAGTTCTTC. Its translation: CASSILSTSYEQFF.

This clone has a handful of counts. This chain connects TRBV6-5 to TRBJ1-5; a possible D gene is TRBD1 (5 bases). This CDR3 is built from 14 residues. Germline V gives CDR1 MNHEY, CDR2 SVGAGI. V was pared by 4 bases and J by 1 base, with 8 bases between. CDR3 in amino acids: CASSSTVSNQPQHF. As DNA, the CDR3 is TGTGCCAGCAGTTCGACAGTCAGCAATCAGCCCCAGCATTTT.

This clone was counted only a few times. The chain couples TRBV6-1 to TRBJ1-2; 8 bases are a match to TRBD1. Trimming cost V 4 bases and J 7 bases; bases outside gene matches: 17. CDR3 size: 17 residues. Germline CDR1 is MNHNS and CDR2 is SASEGT. CDR3 residues: CASSVRVSGRGRTGYTF. For the CDR3, the DNA is TGTGCCAGCAGTGTTCGGGTATCCGGCAGGGGGCGTACTGGCTACACCTTC.

The V call is TRBV30, the J call TRBJ2-3; 8 bases agree with TRBD1. This CDR3 contains 15 residues. V trimming: 5 bases; J trimming: 5 bases; junction bases outside the gene matches: 12. Per germline, CDR1 GTSNPN and CDR2 SVGIG (reference sequence). CDR3 sequence reads: CAWGPQGAAGDTQYF. The CDR3 DNA reads as TGTGCCTGGGGTCCCCAGGGGGCCGCCGGAGATACGCAGTATTTT. The full variable domain, completed using reference TRBV30 and TRBJ2-3, is SQTIHQWPATLVQPVGSPLSLECTVEGTSNPNLYWYRQAAGRGLQLLFYSVGIGQISSEVPQNLSASRPQDRQFILSSKKLLLSDSGFYLCAWGPQGAAGDTQYFGPGTRLTVL.

This clone was counted between two and nine times. This chain links TRBV4-2 with TRBJ2-3, with D perhaps assigned TRBD1 or TRBD2 (7 bases each). The CDR3 sequence is 17 residues long. CDR1 is LGHNA and CDR2 is YNFKEQ in the germline V gene. Trimming took off 5 bases at V and 8 bases at J, with 26 bases between the two ends. The CDR3 nucleotides are TGTGCCAGCAGCTCCTCGGGACTACCCAAGGGGGCAGGTACGCAGTATTTT. It specifies CASSSSGLPKGAGTQYF.